These 9 T cell receptor beta chains share one sample of origin, sequenced in a study of tumor-infiltrating lymphocytes in primary liver carcinoma. Total RNA (roughly 540 ng) served as template for TCR beta cDNA synthesis primed by a constant-region primer. TCR beta libraries came from three nested multiplex PCR rounds using slightly modified ARM-PCR. Two initial PCR rounds of about 10 cycles each paired TRBV1-TRBV30 forward primers with a C-beta reverse primer. One entry per CDR3 protein results from TCRdb running MiXCR on the multiplex PCR reads. The table includes about 78,000 distinct CDR3 sequences, 71% detected once. RNA and DNA were co-extracted from about 20-30 mg of unsorted bulk tissue. Sequences were obtained from liver tumor tissue from sampling region 4. Subset in this sample: tumor region T4, right-lateral pole. All receptors derive from an older woman with primary liver carcinoma and hepatitis B virus infection.

A remark on this clonotype: One end of the junction varies from germline; a read error may be responsible. The chain links TRBV5-6 to TRBJ1-6; 9 bases line up with TRBD1. Germline CDR1 is SGHDT and CDR2 is YYEEEE. There are 16 residues in the CDR3. The CDR3 sequence is CASSPDRGRHNSRLHF. The DNA for the CDR3 is TGTGCCAGCAGCCCCGACAGGGGGAGACATAATTCACGCCTCCACTTT.

As for this clonotype: The conserved phenylalanine or tryptophan is not found at the CDR3 terminus, so this likely reflects a read error. The DNA for the CDR3 is TGCAGCGACACAAGTGGTCAAGAGACCCAGTACCTC. As protein: CSDTSGQETQYL. This chain connects TRBV29-1 to TRBJ2-5; D unclear. The germline gives CDR1 SQVTM, CDR2 ANQGSEA. The CDR3 contains 12 residues. The ends were cut back, 7 bases at V and 2 bases at J, with 11 bases in the middle.

This clonotype has ten or more counts. The rearrangement joins TRBV30 to TRBJ2-1, with D perhaps matching TRBD1 (5 bases). The germline CDR1 and CDR2 sequences are GTSNPN and SVGIG (reference sequence). V lost 2 bases and J lost 4, with 15 bases in between. The CDR3 covers 15 residues. Here the CDR3 DNA reads TGTGCCTGGAGTCTGGGGCCTGGGGATTACAATGAGCAGTTCTTC. Translation: CAWSLGPGDYNEQFF.

A remark on this clonotype: A much bigger clone sits one base away, suggesting this may be a read error. This chain connects TRBV5-1 to TRBJ2-1, with TRBD2 as a possible D gene (5 bases). Germline CDR1 and CDR2: SGHRS and YFSETQ. The V and J ends lost 1 base and 0 bases respectively, with 11 bases between them. The CDR3 spans 16 residues. CDR3 bases: TGCGCCAGCAGCTTGCTAGACGGGAACTCCTACAATGAGCAGTTCTTC. Amino acids: CASSLLDGNSYNEQFF.

As regards this clonotype: Its ends do not fully match the called genes, so a read error is possible. The V gene is TRBV6-1, the J gene TRBJ2-2; TRBD2 aligns across 10 bases. CDR1 is MNHNS, CDR2 SASEGT, per germline. The CDR3 contains 16 residues. The CDR3 nucleotides are TGTGCCAGCTACTCCGGGACTAGCGTTAACACTGGGGAGCTGTTTTTT. This sequence encodes CASYSGTSVNTGELFF.

Regarding this clonotype: No conserved phenylalanine or tryptophan ends this CDR3, so it is likely a read error. The V call is TRBV6-1, the J call TRBJ2-3; 7 bases fit TRBD2. Trimming removed 6 bases from V and 0 bases from J; junction bases left unmatched: 6. Germline assignment: CDR1 MNHNS and CDR2 SASEGT. This CDR3 region has 15 residues. The CDR3: CASRVGDYSTDTQYS. For the CDR3, the DNA is TGTGCCAGCAGGGTAGGGGACTATAGCACAGATACGCAGTATTCT.

This clonotype was seen ten or more times. The chain is built from TRBV5-5 and TRBJ2-6, with D possibly being TRBD1 or TRBD2 (5 bases each). Germline loops: CDR1 SGHKS, CDR2 YYEKEE (reference sequence). The CDR3 consists of 17 residues. Trimming took off 1 base at V and 0 bases at J, with 11 bases between the two ends. The CDR3 DNA follows: TGTGCCAGCAGCTTGTCACGTGGGGGCTCTGGGGCCAACGTCCTGACTTTC. Encoded protein: CASSLSRGGSGANVLTF.

This clonotype showed up just once. The junction shows a germline mismatch at one end, possibly a read error. The V call is TRBV11-3, the J call TRBJ2-7; 12 bases are shared with TRBD1. CDR3 length: 15 amino acids. The germline V gene has CDR1 SGHNT and CDR2 YENEEA. CDR3 nucleotide sequence: TGTGCCAGCAACTTAGGGACAGGGGGCTCCCTCGAACAGAACTTC. This codes for CASNLGTGGSLEQNF.

Regarding this clonotype: This may be a read error, as it is one base from a much larger clone. Here the CDR3 DNA reads TGTGTCAGCAGATCCACGGGCAGTTCGGATACGCAGTATTTT. Its translation is CVSRSTGSSDTQYF. V gene TRBV28 combines with J gene TRBJ2-3, with D unresolved. CDR3 size: 14 residues. Germline lookup yields CDR1 MDHEN and CDR2 SYDVKM. The variable domain in full, completed from reference TRBV28 and TRBJ2-3, reads DVKVTQSSRYLVKRTGEKVFLECVQDMDHENMFWYRQDPGLGLRLIYFSYDVKMKEKGDIPEGYSVSREKKERFSLILESASTNQTSMYLCVSRSTGSSDTQYFGPGTRLTVL.